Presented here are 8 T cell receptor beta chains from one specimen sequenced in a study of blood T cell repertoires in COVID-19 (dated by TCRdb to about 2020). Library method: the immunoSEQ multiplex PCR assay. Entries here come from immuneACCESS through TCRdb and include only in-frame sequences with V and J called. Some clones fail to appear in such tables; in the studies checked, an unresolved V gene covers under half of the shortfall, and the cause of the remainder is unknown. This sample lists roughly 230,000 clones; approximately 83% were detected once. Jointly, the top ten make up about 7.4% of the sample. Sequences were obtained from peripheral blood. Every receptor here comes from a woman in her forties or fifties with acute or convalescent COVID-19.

The CDR3 loop reads CASSLVRGFPGELFF. CDR3 in DNA: TGCGCCAGCAGCTTGGTCAGGGGGTTTCCCGGGGAGCTGTTTTTT. The rearrangement joins TRBV5-1 to TRBJ2-2; 7 bases agree with TRBD1. Germline assignment: CDR1 SGHRS and CDR2 YFSETQ. CDR3 length: 15 amino acids. V gave up 0 bases and J gave up 6 bases; unmatched junction bases: 5.

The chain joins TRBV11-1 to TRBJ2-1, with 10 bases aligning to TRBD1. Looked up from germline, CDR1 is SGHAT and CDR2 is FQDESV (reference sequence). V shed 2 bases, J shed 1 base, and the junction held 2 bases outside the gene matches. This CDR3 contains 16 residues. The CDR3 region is CASSLLGQGSYNEQFF. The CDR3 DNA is TGTGCCAGCAGCTTATTGGGACAGGGGTCCTACAATGAGCAGTTCTTC.

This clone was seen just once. Here the CDR3 reads CASQEQANTEAFF. The CDR3 DNA follows: TGTGCCAGCCAAGAACAGGCGAACACTGAAGCTTTCTTT. The J gene is TRBJ1-1, the V gene TRBV18, with D perhaps matching TRBD1 (5 bases). This CDR3 contains 13 residues. Germline values: CDR1 KGHSH, CDR2 LQKENI. With 8 bases removed from V and 1 base from J, the gap between germline ends came to 11 bases. Drawing the rest from reference TRBV18 and TRBJ1-1, the complete variable domain is NAGVMQNPRHLVRRRGQEARLRCSPMKGHSHVYWYRQLPEEGLKFMVYLQKENIIDESGMPKERFSAEFPKEGPSILRIQQVVRGDSAAYFCASQEQANTEAFFGQGTRLTVV.

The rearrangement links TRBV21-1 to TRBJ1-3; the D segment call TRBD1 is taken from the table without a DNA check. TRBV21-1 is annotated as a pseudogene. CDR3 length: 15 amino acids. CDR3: CASSKGTGSGNTIYF. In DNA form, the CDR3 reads TGTGCCAGCAGCAAAGGGACAGGGTCTGGAAACACCATATATTTT.

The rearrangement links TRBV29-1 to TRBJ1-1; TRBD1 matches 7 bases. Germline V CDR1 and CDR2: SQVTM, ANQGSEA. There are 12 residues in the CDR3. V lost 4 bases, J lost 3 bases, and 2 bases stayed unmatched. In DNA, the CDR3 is TGCAGCGTTGCAGGGGGGCACACTGAAGCTTTCTTT. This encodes CSVAGGHTEAFF.

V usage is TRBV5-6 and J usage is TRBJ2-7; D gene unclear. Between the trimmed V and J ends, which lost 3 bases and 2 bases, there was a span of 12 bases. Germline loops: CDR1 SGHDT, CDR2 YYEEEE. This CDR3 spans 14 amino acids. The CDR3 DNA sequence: TGTGCCAGCAGCTCCGGCCGGAGTCCCTACGAGCAGTACTTC. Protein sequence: CASSSGRSPYEQYF.

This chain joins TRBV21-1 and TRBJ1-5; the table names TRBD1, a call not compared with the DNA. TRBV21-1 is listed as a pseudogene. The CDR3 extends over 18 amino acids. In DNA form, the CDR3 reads TGTGCCAGCAGCTCCCAATCCGGGACAGGAGATAGCAATCAGCCCCAGCATTTT. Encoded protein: CASSSQSGTGDSNQPQHF.

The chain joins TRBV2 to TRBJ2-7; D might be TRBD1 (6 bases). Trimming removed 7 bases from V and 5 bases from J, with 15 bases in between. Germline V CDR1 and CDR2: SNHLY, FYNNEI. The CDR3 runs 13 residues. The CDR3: CASKNRDFNEQYF. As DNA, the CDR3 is TGTGCCAGCAAGAACAGGGATTTTAACGAGCAGTACTTC.